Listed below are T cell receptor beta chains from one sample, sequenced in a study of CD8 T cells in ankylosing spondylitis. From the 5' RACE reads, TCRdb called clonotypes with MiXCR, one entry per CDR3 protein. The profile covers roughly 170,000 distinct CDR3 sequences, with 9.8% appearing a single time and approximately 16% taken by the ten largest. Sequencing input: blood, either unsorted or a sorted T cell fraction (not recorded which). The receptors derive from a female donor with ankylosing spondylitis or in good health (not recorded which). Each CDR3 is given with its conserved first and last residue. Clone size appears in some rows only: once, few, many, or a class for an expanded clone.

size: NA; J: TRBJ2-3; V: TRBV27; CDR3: CASSHGASPYYTQYF
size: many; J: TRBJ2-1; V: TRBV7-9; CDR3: CASSYPAEQFF
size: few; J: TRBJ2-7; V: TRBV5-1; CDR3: CASSTTGGDEQYF
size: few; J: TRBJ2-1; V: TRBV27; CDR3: CASSSGTSGRGNEQFF
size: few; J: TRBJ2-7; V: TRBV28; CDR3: CASSTPRDRGYEQYF
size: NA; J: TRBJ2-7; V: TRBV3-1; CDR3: CASSQAELTVPYEQYF
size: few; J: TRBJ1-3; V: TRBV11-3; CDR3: CASIFRGNTIYF
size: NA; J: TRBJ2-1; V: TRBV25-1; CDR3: CASSEMNNEQFF
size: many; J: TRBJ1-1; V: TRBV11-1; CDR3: CASEPPNTEAFF
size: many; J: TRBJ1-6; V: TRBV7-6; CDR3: CASSPTGPYSPLHF
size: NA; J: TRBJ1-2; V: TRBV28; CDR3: CASSRGRGSGGYTF
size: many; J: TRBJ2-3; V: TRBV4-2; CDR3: CASSPTSSTDTQYF
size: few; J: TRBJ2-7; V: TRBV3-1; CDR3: CASSQVGGTLYEQYF
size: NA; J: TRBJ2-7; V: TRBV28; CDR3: CASSLEGWASGFYEQYF
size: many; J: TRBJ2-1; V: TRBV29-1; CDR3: CSVFIRLAGYNEQFF
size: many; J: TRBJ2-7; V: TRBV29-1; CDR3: CSVVGGASYEQYF
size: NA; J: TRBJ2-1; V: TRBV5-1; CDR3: CASSLASGLGINEQFF
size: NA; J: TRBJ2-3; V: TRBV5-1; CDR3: CASSLVRDSTDTQYF
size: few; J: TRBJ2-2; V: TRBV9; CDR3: CASSARDSLTGELFF
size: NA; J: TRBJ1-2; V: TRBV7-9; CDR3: CASSSGEGRLGYTF
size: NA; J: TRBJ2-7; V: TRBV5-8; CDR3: CASSAGLTSEQYF
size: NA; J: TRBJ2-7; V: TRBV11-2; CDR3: CASSRLAYEQYF
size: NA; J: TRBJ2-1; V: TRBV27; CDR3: CASSPTSGASSYNEQFF
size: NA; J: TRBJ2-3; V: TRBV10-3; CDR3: CAISESGTSGETDTQYF
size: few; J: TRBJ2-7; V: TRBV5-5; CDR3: CASSLAGTFYEQYF
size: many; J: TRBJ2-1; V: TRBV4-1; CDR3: CASSQEGRGLYNEQFF
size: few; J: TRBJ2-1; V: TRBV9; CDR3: CASSIRGLADYNEQFF
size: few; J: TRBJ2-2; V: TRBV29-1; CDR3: CSVHSITGELFF
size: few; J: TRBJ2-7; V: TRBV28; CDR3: CASSQTDYEQYF
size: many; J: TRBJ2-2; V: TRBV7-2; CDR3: CASSLAGLAGAPHTGELFF
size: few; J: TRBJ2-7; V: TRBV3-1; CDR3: CASSQDLYLRGEDYDEQYF
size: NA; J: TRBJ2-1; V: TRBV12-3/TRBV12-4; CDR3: CASSPDYEVSPEFF
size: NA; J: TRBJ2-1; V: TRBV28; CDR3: CASRTATSGSWNEQFF
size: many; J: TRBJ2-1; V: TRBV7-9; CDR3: CASRRRQGHPHYNEQFF
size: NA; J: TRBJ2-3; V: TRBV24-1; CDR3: CATSDAAADTQYF
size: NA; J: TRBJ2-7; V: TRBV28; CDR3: CASSLLGSYEQYF